This T cell receptor (beta chain) was observed in a study of blood T cell repertoires in COVID-19. Study summary: COVID-19 samples from acute and convalescent phases originated in the United States, Italy and Spain. PBMCs, B-cell-depleted T cells, or T cells provided the cDNA or gDNA that made up the material.

Original processing notes: Reference gene primer amplification gave estimated nucleated cell counts. Using immunoSEQ multiplex PCR, the repertoire was profiled, and TCRdb retains in-frame clones only, with some absent. Clone size and the V and J calls come from that table; the DNA yielded D and trimming. The sample has under 200,000 clones; 79% are singletons. Per the germline V gene, CDR1 is MNHEY and CDR2 is SMNVEV (reference sequence). The CDR3 covers 15 residues. V lost 3 bases, J lost 4 bases, and 5 bases stayed unmatched. It was during active infection that Seattle patients were enrolled and then longitudinally followed.

This TCR was recovered from a woman aged 55 to 70 with COVID-19, enrolled during active disease. The sample was peripheral blood. J is TRBJ2-3 and V is TRBV27, with 9 positions matching TRBD2. This CDR3 reads CASSFRTSAADTQYF. CDR3 coding DNA: TGTGCCAGCAGTTTCCGGACTAGCGCGGCAGATACGCAGTATTTT.